This entry is about one TCR beta chain. Its antigen is unknown. The junction does not match germline at one end; this may be a read error. This sample is part of a study of cytomegalovirus exposure and HLA in healthy donors. Study-wide findings and caveats: In a later analysis, several top co-occurrence clusters appeared linked to parvovirus B19, influenza, CMV and Epstein-Barr virus. It is likely that the observed cluster of highly shared sequence variants was a sequencing artifact. In vitro, a few CMV-associated chains proved specific for CMV antigens. TCR beta V- and J-gene trimming was later associated with a missense DCLRE1C variant.

CDR3 length: 13 residues. The germline V gene encodes CDR1 MNHNS and CDR2 SASEGT. Researchers ran the PCR with 60 Vbeta and 13 Jbeta primers. Produced via immunoSEQ multiplex PCR; TCRdb's table is partial and in-frame only. The top ten clones hold approximately 5.4% of a sample with approximately 200,000 clones, about four fifths of them seen once. Sequenced: PBMCs. The chain carries TRBV6-1 and TRBJ1-2; 7 positions match TRBD1. The TCR comes from a young woman in good health and CMV-seropositive. This CDR3 is CASCERTGGGYTF. The DNA for the CDR3 is TGTGCCAGCTGTGAACGGACAGGAGGTGGCTACACCTTC.